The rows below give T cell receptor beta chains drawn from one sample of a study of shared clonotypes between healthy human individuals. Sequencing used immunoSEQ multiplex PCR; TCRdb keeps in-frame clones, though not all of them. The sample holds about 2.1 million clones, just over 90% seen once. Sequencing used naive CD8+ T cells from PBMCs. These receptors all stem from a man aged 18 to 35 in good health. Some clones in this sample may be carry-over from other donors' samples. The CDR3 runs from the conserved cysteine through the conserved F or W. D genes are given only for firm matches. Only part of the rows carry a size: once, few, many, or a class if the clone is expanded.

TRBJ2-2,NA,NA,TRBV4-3,TGCGCCAGCAGCCTGCAGGGGACCACCGGGGAGCTGTTTTTT,CASSLQGTTGELFF
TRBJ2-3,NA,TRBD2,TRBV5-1,TGCGCCAGCAGCACCTTAGCGGGAGTAAAAGATACGCAGTATTTT,CASSTLAGVKDTQYF
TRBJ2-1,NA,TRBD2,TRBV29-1,TGCAGCGTTGAAATCGCCGGACTAGCGGGAAATCCCTACAATGAGCAGTTCTTC,CSVEIAGLAGNPYNEQFF
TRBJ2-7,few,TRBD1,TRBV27,TGTGCCAGCAGTTTCCGGGACAGGCGAAGGGAGCAGTACTTC,CASSFRDRRREQYF
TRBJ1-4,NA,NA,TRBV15,TGTGCCACCAGCTACACGGCGGGAGTTACAGGGTCTGCAACTAATGAAAAACTGTTTTTT,CATSYTAGVTGSATNEKLFF
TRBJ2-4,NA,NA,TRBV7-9,TGTGCCAGCAGCCATGATTTAGCCAAAAACATTCAGTACTTC,CASSHDLAKNIQYF
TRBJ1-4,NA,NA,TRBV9,TGTGCCAGCAGCGTAGACCCTTCGGGACATGAAAAACTGTTTTTT,CASSVDPSGHEKLFF
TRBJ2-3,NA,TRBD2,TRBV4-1,TGCGCCAGCAGCCAAGATCTTGCGGGAGAAGGACCGACGCAGTATTTT,CASSQDLAGEGPTQYF
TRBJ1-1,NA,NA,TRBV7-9,TGTGCCAGCAGCTTAGATCCACAGGGGAACACTGAAGCTTTCTTT,CASSLDPQGNTEAFF
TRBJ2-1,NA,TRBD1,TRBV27,TGTGCCAGCAGTTTATCCACAGGGGCCTCCTACAATGAGCAGTTCTTC,CASSLSTGASYNEQFF
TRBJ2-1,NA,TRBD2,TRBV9,TGTGCCAGCATTGGACTAGAGGATCAGCGGTCCTACAATGAGCAGTTCTTC,CASIGLEDQRSYNEQFF
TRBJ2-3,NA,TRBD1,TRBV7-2,TGTGCCAGCAGCGCGAGACAGGGCGCAGATACGCAGTATTTT,CASSARQGADTQYF
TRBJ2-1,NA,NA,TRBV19,TGTGCCAGTAGCTCCCGGGACGGGGCCTACAATGAGCAGTTCTTC,CASSSRDGAYNEQFF
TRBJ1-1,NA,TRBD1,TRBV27,TGTGCCAGCAGTCAGGGACAGGGGACTATCGGGACTGAAGCTTTCTTT,CASSQGQGTIGTEAFF
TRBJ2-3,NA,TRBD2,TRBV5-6,TGTGCCAGCAGCTCTGGACTAGCTGTCGTCCCAGCTGGGCAGTATTTT,CASSSGLAVVPAGQYF
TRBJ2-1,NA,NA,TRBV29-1,TGCAGCGTTGAAGGCCTGACAACCCTCTCCTACAATGAGCAGTTCTTC,CSVEGLTTLSYNEQFF
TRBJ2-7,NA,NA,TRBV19,TGTGCCAGTAGGCCGTTGGCAGGGGCACCCTACGAGCAGTACTTC,CASRPLAGAPYEQYF
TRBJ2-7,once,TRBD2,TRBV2,TGTGCCAGGGGGCTGGGCGGGAGCTACGAGCAGTACTTC,CARGLGGSYEQYF
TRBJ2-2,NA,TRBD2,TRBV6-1,TGTGCCAGCAGGGAACTAGCGGGAGGGCCTTGGGGCACCGGGGAGCTGTTTTTT,CASRELAGGPWGTGELFF
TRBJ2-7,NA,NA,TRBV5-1,TGCGCCAGCAGCTTGGTAGGGGGGCCCCCATCCGAGCAGTACTTC,CASSLVGGPPSEQYF